This T cell receptor (beta chain) was obtained from a study of T cell changes during pregnancy in multiple sclerosis. The germline V gene has CDR1 SQVTM and CDR2 ANQGSEA. The junction had 4 bases not matched to a gene; V was cut back by 5 bases and J by 3 bases. This CDR3 spans 14 amino acids. TCRdb keeps only in-frame clones here, not all; method: immunoSEQ multiplex PCR. The data contain 35,000 to 45,000 clones, about 91% of them singletons. The rearrangement uses TRBV29-1 and TRBJ2-1; the match to TRBD1 covers 10 bases. The receptor was derived from a female donor with multiple sclerosis, enrolled in a pregnancy study. Sequenced material: CD8+ T cells from peripheral blood mononuclear cells, taken before pregnancy. CDR3 nucleotides: TGCAGCGTTCCCGGGACAGGGGTCTACAATGAGCAGTTCTTC. The encoded protein is CSVPGTGVYNEQFF.